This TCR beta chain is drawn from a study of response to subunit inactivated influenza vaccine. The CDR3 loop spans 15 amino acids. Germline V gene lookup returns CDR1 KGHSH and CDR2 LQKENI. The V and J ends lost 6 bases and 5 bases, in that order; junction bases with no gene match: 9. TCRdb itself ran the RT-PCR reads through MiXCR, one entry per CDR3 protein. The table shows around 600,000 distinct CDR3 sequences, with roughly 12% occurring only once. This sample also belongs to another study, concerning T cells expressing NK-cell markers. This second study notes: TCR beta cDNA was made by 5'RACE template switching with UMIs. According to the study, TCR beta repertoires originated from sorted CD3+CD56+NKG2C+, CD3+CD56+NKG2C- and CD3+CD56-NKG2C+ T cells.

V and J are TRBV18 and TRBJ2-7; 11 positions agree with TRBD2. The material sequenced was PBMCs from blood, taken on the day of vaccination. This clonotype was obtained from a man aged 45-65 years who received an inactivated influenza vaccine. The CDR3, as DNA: TGTGCCAGCTCGAACCAGGGGACTAGCGGTGACGAGCAGTACTTC. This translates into CASSNQGTSGDEQYF.